This is a list of T cell receptor beta chains from one sample in a study of blood T cell repertoires in COVID-19. The data were produced by immunoSEQ multiplex PCR, yet TCRdb's version contains in-frame clones alone and is incomplete. The top ten hold approximately 8% of the sample, which has 150,000 to 200,000 clones, around 83% seen once. The sequenced sample was peripheral blood. The receptors stem from a woman in her seventies with COVID-19, enrolled during active disease. Both conserved end residues are part of each CDR3. Fields, in order: V gene, clone size, D gene, J gene, CDR3 protein, CDR3 DNA. The D gene is left open where the match is weak. Size values are once, few and many counts, or a class for expanded clones, and some rows have none.

>TRBV5-4|once|TRBD1|TRBJ2-3
CASSADLDRGYTDTQYF
TGTGCCAGCAGCGCCGATTTGGACAGGGGGTACACAGATACGCAGTATTTT
>TRBV7-2|.|.|TRBJ1-5
CASSLMAAYSNQPQHF
TGTGCCAGCAGCTTAATGGCAGCGTATAGCAATCAGCCCCAGCATTTT
>TRBV7-6|.|TRBD2|TRBJ2-5
CASSSRGGVSQETQYF
TGTGCCAGCAGCTCCCGGGGGGGAGTGTCCCAAGAGACCCAGTACTTC
>TRBV5-1|.|.|TRBJ2-7
CASSLVAFQAYEQYF
TGCGCCAGCAGCCTAGTAGCTTTTCAAGCCTACGAGCAGTACTTC
>TRBV5-8|.|.|TRBJ2-7
CASSSGVPYEQYF
TGTGCCAGCAGCTCAGGGGTGCCCTACGAGCAGTACTTC
>TRBV4-3|once|.|TRBJ1-1
CASSQDHRRDREAFF
TGCGCCAGCAGCCAAGATCACAGGAGGGATAGGGAAGCTTTCTTT
>TRBV28|.|TRBD1|TRBJ2-2
CASIQQGAIGTGELFF
TGTGCCAGCATTCAGCAGGGGGCAATAGGAACCGGGGAGCTGTTTTTT
>TRBV5-1|.|.|TRBJ2-2
CASSPGGPGGELFF
TGCGCCAGCAGCCCCGGAGGCCCCGGCGGGGAGCTGTTTTTT
>TRBV14|.|TRBD2|TRBJ2-1
CASSLLTSGTNEQFF
TGTGCCAGCAGCCTTTTGACTAGCGGGACCAATGAGCAGTTCTTC
>TRBV6-5|.|.|TRBJ2-3
CAAGVQVGTDTQYF
TGTGCCGCAGGGGTACAGGTCGGTACAGATACGCAGTATTTT
>TRBV5-6|.|.|TRBJ2-7
CAGGHGGSIYEQYF
TGTGCCGGGGGGCACGGCGGGAGTATCTACGAGCAGTACTTC